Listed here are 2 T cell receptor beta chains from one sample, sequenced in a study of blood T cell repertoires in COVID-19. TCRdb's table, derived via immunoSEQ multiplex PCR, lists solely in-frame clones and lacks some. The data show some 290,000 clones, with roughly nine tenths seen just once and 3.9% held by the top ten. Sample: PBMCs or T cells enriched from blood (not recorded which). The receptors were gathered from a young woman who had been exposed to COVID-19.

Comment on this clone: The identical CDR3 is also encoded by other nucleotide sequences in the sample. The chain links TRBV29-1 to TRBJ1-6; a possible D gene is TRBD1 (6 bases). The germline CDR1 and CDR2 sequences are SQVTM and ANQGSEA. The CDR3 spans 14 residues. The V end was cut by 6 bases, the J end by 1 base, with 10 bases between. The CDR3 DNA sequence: TGCAGCGTACAACAGGGATCCTATAATTCACCCCTCCACTTT. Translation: CSVQQGSYNSPLHF.

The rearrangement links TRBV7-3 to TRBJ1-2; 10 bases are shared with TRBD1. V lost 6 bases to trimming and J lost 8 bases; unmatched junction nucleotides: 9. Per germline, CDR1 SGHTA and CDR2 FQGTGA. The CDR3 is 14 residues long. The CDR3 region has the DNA TGTGCCAGCAGTGACAGGGGGCGTTGGGAGGGCTACACCTTC. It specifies CASSDRGRWEGYTF.